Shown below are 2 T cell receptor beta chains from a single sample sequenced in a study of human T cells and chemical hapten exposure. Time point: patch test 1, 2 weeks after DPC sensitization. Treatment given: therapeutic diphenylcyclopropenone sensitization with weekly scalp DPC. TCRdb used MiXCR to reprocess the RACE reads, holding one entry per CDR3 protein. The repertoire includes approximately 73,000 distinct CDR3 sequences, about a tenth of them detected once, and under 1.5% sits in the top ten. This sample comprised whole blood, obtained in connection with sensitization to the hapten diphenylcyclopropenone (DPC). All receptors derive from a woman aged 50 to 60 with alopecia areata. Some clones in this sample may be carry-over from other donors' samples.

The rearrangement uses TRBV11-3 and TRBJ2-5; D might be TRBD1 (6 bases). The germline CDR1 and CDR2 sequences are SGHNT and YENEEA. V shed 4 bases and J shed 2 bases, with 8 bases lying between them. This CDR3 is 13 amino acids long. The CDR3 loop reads CASSSGQQETQYF. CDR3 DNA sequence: TGTGCCAGCAGCTCCGGACAGCAAGAGACCCAGTACTTC.

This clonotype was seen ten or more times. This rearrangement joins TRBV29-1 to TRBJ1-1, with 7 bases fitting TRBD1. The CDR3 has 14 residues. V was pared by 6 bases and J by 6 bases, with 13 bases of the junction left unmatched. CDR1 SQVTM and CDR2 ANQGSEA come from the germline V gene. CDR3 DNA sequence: TGCAGCGTGGTGAAGGTGGACAGGTTCCCTGAAGCTTTCTTT. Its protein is CSVVKVDRFPEAFF.